The clone carrying this TCR beta chain has only a few counts. This sample is part of a study of blood T cell repertoires in COVID-19. Across the whole study: Samples of COVID-19 (acute and convalescent) were obtained from the United States, Italy and Spain. PBMCs, B-cell-depleted T cells, or T cells provided the cDNA or gDNA that made up the material.

In the original workflow: Amplification of reference gene primers was used by the study to estimate nucleated cell counts. Generated by immunoSEQ multiplex PCR, the TCRdb table keeps only in-frame clones and is missing some. The DNA was the basis for D and trimming; V, J and clone size are from that table. The repertoire holds roughly 190,000 clones, with more than 70% as singletons. There are 15 residues in the CDR3. The germline V gene encodes CDR1 LNHDA and CDR2 SQIVND (reference sequence). The V end lost 0 bases, the J end lost 1 base, and 7 bases lay between the germline ends. V is TRBV19 and J is TRBJ2-1, with D unclear. This TCR was sampled from a man in his fifties with active or convalescent COVID-19. The sequenced sample was peripheral blood. The CDR3 is CASSIDSPSYNEQFF. CDR3 nucleotides: TGTGCCAGTAGTATAGACAGTCCTTCCTACAATGAGCAGTTCTTC.